This T cell receptor (beta chain) came from a study of OX40 agonist ivuxolimab in advanced cancers. General notes on the study: Ivuxolimab, which targeted the costimulatory receptor OX40 (CD134), was an agonistic, fully human IgG2 monoclonal antibody. Intravenous ivuxolimab was administered to patients every 2 weeks at six dose levels: 0.01, 0.1, 0.3, 1.5, 3 and 10 mg/kg. Of the approximately 50 patients in dose escalation, around 20 had hepatocellular carcinoma, some 15 had melanoma, 9 had renal cell carcinoma and 9 had head and neck cancer. In the dose-escalation cohort, around four fifths of patients were male, and the mean age was 60 years with a range of roughly 20 to 80. Patients were allowed to have had prior anti-PD-1, anti-PD-L1 or anti-CTLA-4 therapy, and roughly two fifths of the dose-escalation patients had been treated with checkpoint inhibitors. Three dose-escalation patients achieved partial responses, one with hepatocellular carcinoma and two with cutaneous melanoma. Peripheral TCRbeta sequencing aimed to test whether ivuxolimab altered TCR sequence diversity and caused clonal T-cell expansion. The paper reports the monotherapy dose-escalation portion (N = 52 patients) of the phase I ivuxolimab trial. The research as a whole found: At doses from 0.1 to 3.0 mg/kg, clonal expansion was seen in both CD4+ and CD8+ blood T cells between baseline and week 6. Low levels of normalized T-cell clonal expansion were also seen in some patients who did not respond. Antigen specificity was not determined for the clonally expanded peripheral T cells. In partial responders in the 0.1-3.0 mg/kg groups, normalized peripheral clonal expansion was found to be among the lowest, especially among CD8+ T cells. After ivuxolimab, expanded clones were on average more numerous among CD8+ T cells than among CD4+ T cells.

For sequencing of the TCRbeta CDR3 region, genomic DNA was extracted from the sorted cells. The immunoSEQ Assay was used for sequencing of TCRbeta CDR3 regions. In its TCRdb copy, this immuneACCESS table keeps in-frame sequences only and misses some clones. Where compared with another copy, unresolved V genes explain less than half of these, and the others have no known cause. The sample table records under 65,000 clones; approximately 81% of these occur just once. Jointly, the top ten make up about 3% of the sample. The trial excluded patients who had a history of autoimmune disease or were on systemic immunosuppression. In every dose cohort, peripheral blood was drawn for TCR sequencing at baseline, cycle 4 day 1, and cycle 7 day 1. The samples were taken from a phase I, first-in-human, multicenter, open-label dose-escalation trial of ivuxolimab. Adults with locally advanced or metastatic melanoma, renal cell, hepatocellular, or head and neck squamous cell carcinoma were enrolled in the trial. Before TCR sequencing, CD4+ and CD8+ T cells were separately sorted from peripheral blood.

Regarding this clone: Which antigen it targets is not known. No clone much larger than this one lies a single base away; base qualities are absent.

This clonotype was sampled from an adult with an advanced solid tumor such as melanoma, head and neck, liver or kidney cancer. This material consisted of CD4+ or CD8+ T cells sorted from blood, taken in a trial of the OX40 agonist ivuxolimab.

CDR3 loop: CSAGSADTNTQYF. The base sequence is TGCAGCGCCGGCTCCGCCGACACGAATACGCAGTATTTT. The rearranged chain carries TRBV29-1 and TRBJ2-3, with no confidently assigned D gene. The germline V gene gives CDR1 as SQVTM and CDR2 as ANQGSEA. The junction shows trimming of 7 bases on V and 7 bases on J, plus 18 bases between the germline ends. The CDR3 starts with the cysteine, ends with the phenylalanine, and has 13 residues. CDR3 DNA only is kept here, 39 bases in frame from base 1.